This T cell receptor beta chain was retrieved from a study of cytomegalovirus exposure and HLA in healthy donors (dated by TCRdb to the late 2010s). Concerning the study at large: According to an earlier analysis of a few hundred of the donors, about 180 million T cells yielded 117 million unique TCR beta sequences and 250 to 350 Gb of sequence data. An early release covering roughly 600 HLA-typed donors comprised about 320 gigabases of sequencing data and around 80 million unique TCR sequences. Of the roughly 390 genotyped donors, 80% to 90% were placed in the genetic ancestry cluster associated with self-reported Caucasian donors. The aim of the study was to test whether cataloging public T cell receptors could identify signatures of past pathogen exposure. Using immunosequencing, the study profiled T cell repertoires from about 650 subjects and related those repertoires to cytomegalovirus serostatus. A separate validation cohort of more than 100 different subjects was used in addition to the approximately 700-subject first cohort. To predict cytomegalovirus infection status, the study combined high-throughput TCR immunosequencing, statistical association of individual TCRs with disease status, and machine learning. In a later analysis, previously published TCR beta repertoires from 666 donors were re-analyzed and high-resolution HLA genotyping was added so that TCR occurrence patterns could be studied. In the later analysis, no new phenotypic data were used to find candidate immune exposures; instead, reliance was placed on TCR beta sequences and their occurrence across donors. To decide whether each TCR beta V gene segment behaved as functional or pseudogenic, an earlier analysis of nearly 600 of the donors relied on high-throughput TCR beta sequencing. Donor age, sex, ethnicity and CMV serostatus were compiled together with the repertoire data. Genome-wide SNP genotypes for about 55% of the roughly 670 donors were used in a later genetic analysis, which treated that subset as a discovery cohort. Every repertoire in the discovery cohort had been generated on one and the same sequencing platform. Class I and class II HLA loci were covered by the typing at four-digit resolution. Typing coverage differed by locus: A, B, C, DRB1 and DQB1 were typed in about 620-640 donors, DQA1 in approximately 520, DPA1 in 606, and DPB1 in 450 to 480. About five DR-DQ haplotypes were treated as single units for association and clustering because of strong linkage in the cohort. On average, 235,054 unique TCR beta nucleotide sequences were sequenced per donor among 300 to 500 genotyped donors of the cohort, with about 17% of those sequences being non-productive. Study-wide conclusions, independent of this receptor: Because HLA typing was missing for some donors at each locus, association tests included only the typed subset. An association between a missense DCLRE1C variant and V-gene and J-gene trimming of TCR beta chains was found in a later genetic analysis and replicated in an independent cohort. Correlated functional status among segregating V segments might reflect linkage disequilibrium, but an unknown experimental factor could not be ruled out. According to the authors, the approach could potentially be generalized to other disease states and immunological phenotypes. A further reported finding was that TCR beta sequences accurately predicted the HLA-A and HLA-B alleles for most subjects in the first cohort. A later analysis reported that several top co-occurrence clusters appeared linked to parvovirus B19, influenza, CMV and Epstein-Barr virus. In vitro tests confirmed that three of the cytomegalovirus-associated TCR beta chains recognize cytomegalovirus antigens. In a later analysis, more than 15,000 TCR beta sequences were associated with specific HLA alleles at a false discovery rate of 0.05. Assigning TCR associations to individual alleles was difficult when HLA alleles, especially DR and DQ, strongly co-occurred. In the study, approximately 150 TCR beta chains were listed as associated with cytomegalovirus. A group of highly shared sequence variants was considered likely to be a technical artifact of the sequencing pipeline. According to a later genetic analysis, donors in an Asian-associated ancestry cluster had fewer N-insertions in productive TCRs than the approximately 650-donor mean. Because counts were too low, around 17 rarely observed V segments, including chromosome 9 orphons, were left out of the earlier analysis of a few hundred of the donors. Most CMV-associated TCR beta chains appeared to be HLA-restricted in a later analysis, and the HLA associations seemed to be driven largely by CMV exposure. The only immune exposure information available for the cohort was CMV serostatus. Broadly in line with IMGT annotations, most TCR beta V segments showed up in productive rearrangements about 90% or about 30% of the time in an earlier analysis of under 700 of the donors. A later analysis found that HLA-associated TCR beta chains were more clonally expanded and had lower generation probabilities than equally common non-associated chains. Some IMGT-functional V segments, including TRBV6-2 and TRBV6-3, could not be distinguished by the 87-base-pair reads and were therefore excluded. While some public TCRs were present in many individuals, most TCR sequences turned up only very rarely across donors. Cytomegalovirus status was reported to be diagnosed by the classifier with high specificity and sensitivity in both the original and validation cohorts. A later analysis found that TCR association rates varied across HLA loci, with DRB1 alleles showing the most associated TCRs and HLA-C alleles the fewest. Sequencing depth was assumed to be roughly uniform across donors in the presence/absence analyses, though that assumption may not hold. In this cohort, only TCR beta chains were sequenced, and detectable features were limited by the absence of alpha or paired-chain data.

The cohort was made up of 666 healthy bone marrow donors. Cohort members were all nominally healthy when sampled, although unrecorded immune exposures were likely present. The donor was CMV seropositive and belonged to the group of 250 to 350 seropositive cohort members. Each donor provided a peripheral blood sample, and peripheral blood mononuclear cells were used for TCR beta sequencing. Genomic DNA was extracted from the blood cell samples with the Qiagen DNeasy Blood Extraction Kit. The CDR3 goes from the cysteine to the phenylalanine over 14 residues. CDR3 DNA only is kept here, 42 bases in frame from base 1. Trimming removed 5 bases from V and 4 bases from J, leaving 14 bases between the germline ends. In the germline V gene, CDR1 corresponds to MNHEY and CDR2 to SVGAGI. The library was generated by the immunoSEQ multiplex PCR assay. A mixture of 60 forward primers for TCR Vbeta segments and 13 reverse primers for TCR Jbeta segments was used in the multiplex PCR. The CDR3 region of rearranged TCR beta genes was amplified from genomic DNA with a multiplex PCR assay. The amplified TCR beta libraries were sequenced on the Illumina HiSeq System as 87-base-pair reads. The study's processing was this. A later analysis counted approximately 76 million unique TCR beta chains across the 650 to 700 repertoires, and some 11 million of these chains were shared by at least two donors. Raw reads were error-corrected and collapsed into unique sequences by a nearest-neighbor algorithm in which closely related sequences were merged to remove PCR and sequencing errors. To assign V, D and J gene segments, CDR3 sequences were aligned to IMGT reference sequences. For a sequence to be retained, at least a six-nucleotide match to both a V gene segment and a J gene segment was required. Rearrangements were classified as productive when the CDR3 lacked stop codons and remained in frame with V and J, and all other rearrangements were classified as non-productive. Following IMGT convention, CDR3 was defined as the stretch from the second conserved V-encoded cysteine up to the conserved J-encoded phenylalanine. The earlier analysis of 550 to 650 of the donors excluded any sequence lacking an unambiguous match to a single V gene segment. An earlier analysis of a few hundred of the donors classified V segments as functional when productive rearrangements were above 56.7% and as segregating when the standard deviation between donors was above 5%. A statistical classification framework was built for diagnosing cytomegalovirus status from the catalog of TCR beta chain sequences. A later analysis assigned V and J genes by comparing TCR nucleotide sequences with IMGT/GENE-DB human TR gene sequences. The TCRdist pipeline was used in a later analysis to assign CDR3 sequences and most-parsimonious VDJ recombination scenarios. A later analysis defined each TCR beta chain by its CDR3 amino acid sequence plus V-gene family, and excluded reads lacking a unique V-gene family. In a later analysis, approximately 590 highly shared, low-generation-probability nucleotide sequences were removed to address suspected cross-contamination and a sequencing artifact. For each public chain, a later analysis derived a clonal expansion index from normalized ranks of inferred template counts within each repertoire. A later analysis computed generation probabilities with a VDJ recombination model fitted to out-of-frame rearrangements, and checked the results against IGoR. In a later analysis, hypergeometric tests were used to score TCR-TCR, TCR-HLA and TCR-CMV co-occurrence, with a repertoire-size bias correction applied to TCR pairs. A later analysis estimated false discovery rates by permuting HLA or CMV assignments 20 times. A later analysis grouped co-occurring TCRs with DBSCAN, adding TCRdist sequence similarity when clustering within HLA-allele-positive subsets. For co-occurrence clustering, repertoires with fewer than 30,000 or more than 120,000 public chains were excluded, along with four or five repertoires with anomalous nucleotide sharing. TCRdb holds this immuneACCESS table with in-frame rearrangements only. Some clones are missing; in checked studies, unresolved V genes explain under half, and the rest has no known cause. The V and J calls and clone size come from that table; D and trimming were worked out from the DNA. Recorded for this sample are approximately 120,000 clones; 17% of them occurred a single time. The ten biggest clones cover around 2.6% of the sample.

Notes on this clone: No antigen is known for it. No base quality values were provided; no much bigger clone lies one nucleotide off.

The sample comprised PBMCs. The V and J genes are TRBV6-5 and TRBJ2-5; TRBD1 is a weak D gene call, 6 bases matching. The source of this sequence is a female donor in good health and CMV-seropositive. The nucleotide sequence is given as TGTGCCAGCAGTAGTTATCAGGGGAGAGAGACCCAGTACTTC. Protein translation: CASSSYQGRETQYF.